The clone carrying this TCR beta chain was seen once. Its specificity is unknown. These data belong to a study of cytomegalovirus exposure and HLA in healthy donors. General observations from the study: The CMV antigen specificity of a few CMV-associated chains was confirmed through in vitro analysis.

Germline values: CDR1 SGHRS, CDR2 YFSETQ. This CDR3 comprises 15 residues. J gave up 1 base and V 0 bases, and 1 base lay outside the gene matches. Data came from immunoSEQ multiplex PCR; TCRdb stores just in-frame clones and leaves some out. The repertoire includes some 110,000 clones, about nine tenths of them detected once, and around 4.5% sits in the top ten. Among the 110 or so subjects of the validation cohort, separate from the approximately 660-subject first cohort, were the donors. This TCR came from a man aged 18 to 29 in good health and CMV-seropositive. Specimen: PBMCs. The chain carries TRBV5-1 and TRBJ2-1; the match to TRBD2 covers 7 bases. The CDR3 nucleotides are TGCGCCAGCAGCTTGGGCGGGGGTTCCTACAATGAGCAGTTCTTC. Its translation: CASSLGGGSYNEQFF.